This T cell receptor beta chain was found in a study of early T cells in non-severe SARS-CoV-2 infection. Whole-study context: It was bulk RNA from unsorted whole blood that was sequenced, and the chains were unpaired. Regarding the study as a whole: VDJdb matching, biased toward anti-spike CD8 responses, missed private and CD4 specificities.

This clonotype was recorded at least ten times. Its cognate antigen is unknown. The CDR3 extends over 13 amino acids. Germline V gene sequence: CDR1 SGHTA, CDR2 FQGNSA. V lost 5 bases to trimming and J lost 4 bases, with 11 bases between them. Separate cDNA molecules each had unique molecular identifiers attached to them. TCRdb reprocessed the 5' RACE reads via MiXCR and lists one record per CDR3 protein. The sample includes more than 35,000 distinct CDR3 sequences, 5% to 6.5% of them seen just once. The sample comprised whole blood. The source of this sequence is an adult who was a healthcare worker with PCR-confirmed SARS-CoV-2 infection or an uninfected control (not recorded which). The V gene is TRBV7-2, the J gene TRBJ1-1; D might be TRBD1 (6 bases). The CDR3, as DNA: TGTGCCAGCAGCACCCAAGGGGGCACTGAAGCTTTCTTT. This encodes CASSTQGGTEAFF.